One TCR beta chain is described in this entry. The germline V gene encodes CDR1 MNHEY and CDR2 SVGAGI. The CDR3 covers 13 residues. The data were taken from a study of monozygotic twins with inflammatory bowel disease. TCRdb re-called the 5' RACE reads and shows each CDR3 protein once, DNA omitted. This sample's table has hundreds of thousands of distinct CDR3 sequences. The V and J genes are TRBV6-5 and TRBJ2-1; TCRdb proposes TRBD1, but this gene call is untestable without DNA. Source material: blood. This receptor was taken from a human donor with ulcerative colitis or Crohn's disease, or a healthy co-twin of an affected twin (not recorded which). This chain's CDR3 is CASSRGPYNEQFF.